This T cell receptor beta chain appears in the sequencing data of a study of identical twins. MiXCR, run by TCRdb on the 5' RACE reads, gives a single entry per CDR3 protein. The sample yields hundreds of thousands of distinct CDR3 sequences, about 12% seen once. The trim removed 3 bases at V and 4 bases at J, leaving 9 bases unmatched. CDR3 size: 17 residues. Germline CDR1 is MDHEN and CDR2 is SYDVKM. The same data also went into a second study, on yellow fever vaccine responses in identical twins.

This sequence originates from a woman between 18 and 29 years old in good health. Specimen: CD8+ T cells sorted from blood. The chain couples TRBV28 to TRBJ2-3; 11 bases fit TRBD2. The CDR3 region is CASSFPLAGGRADTQYF. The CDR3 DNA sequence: TGTGCCAGCAGTTTCCCCCTAGCGGGGGGCCGGGCAGATACGCAGTATTTT. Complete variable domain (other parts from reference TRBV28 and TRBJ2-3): DVKVTQSSRYLVKRTGEKVFLECVQDMDHENMFWYRQDPGLGLRLIYFSYDVKMKEKGDIPEGYSVSREKKERFSLILESASTNQTSMYLCASSFPLAGGRADTQYFGPGTRLTVL.